This entry describes one T cell receptor beta chain. This clone was recorded at least ten times. The antigen this receptor binds is unknown. Within one base of it there is no much larger clone, and no base qualities were kept. Other DNA variants within this sample encode the same CDR3. This entry is derived from a study of metastatic and nonmetastatic thyroid tumors (dated by TCRdb to 2018 to 2020). In the study overall: Repertoires were compared across peripheral blood and tumor or nodule tissue samples from malignant and benign thyroid patients. Overall study outcomes, separate from this receptor: In both blood and tumor samples, TCR beta diversity was reported to be significantly higher in malignant tumors than in benign nodules.

To prepare the library, PCR was applied. TCRdb names Illumina HiSeq 4000 as the instrument used. The TCR beta-chain CDR3 region of each patient was profiled by high-throughput sequencing. Concerning the study's data processing: A classifier to discriminate distant-metastatic papillary thyroid cancer patients was built from CDR3 differences across clinicopathological groups. The Shannon index was used to assess repertoire diversity, and the Morisita-Horn index was used to assess tumor-blood repertoire similarity. TCRdb redid the processing of the public reads, applying fastp at Q25 and MiXCR, and retained in-frame beta chains. The V and J calls were determined by TCRdb, not by the authors. The sample table shows tens of thousands of clones, and 4% to 4.5% are seen once. 20% to 25% of the sample goes to the ten largest clones. From V the trimming removes 4 bases and from J it removes 3 bases, while the gene matches leave 6 bases of the junction unaccounted for. Taken from cysteine to phenylalanine, the CDR3 has 15 residues. Only the CDR3 region is kept as DNA, spanning 45 bases read in frame from base 1. CDR1 and CDR2, per the germline V gene, are SGHRS and YFSETQ.

No treatment had been received by any patient before thyroid surgery. Using T-cell receptor beta sequencing, the researchers looked back retrospectively at clinical samples from patients, gathered between about 2012 and 2018. The clonotype was recovered from a female donor with papillary thyroid cancer or a benign thyroid nodule (not recorded which). Some clones in this sample may be carry-over from other donors' samples. Sequenced input: blood. The V and J segments used are TRBV5-1 and TRBJ2-3; 9 bases in the middle match TRBD1. The CDR3 region reads CASSTDRGPTDTQYF. The DNA is TGCGCCAGCAGCACGGACAGGGGCCCGACAGATACGCAGTATTTT.